A selection of T cell receptor beta chains follows, all from one sample in a study of identical twins. TCRdb reanalysed the 5' RACE reads using MiXCR and keeps one entry per CDR3 protein. This sample has roughly 720,000 distinct CDR3 sequences, with roughly 18% found just once. These records were also assigned to another study, of T cells expressing NK-cell markers.

The sequenced material came from PBMCs. Source of these receptors: a young woman in good health. The CDR3 runs from the conserved cysteine through the conserved F or W.

V gene,J gene,CDR3 protein
TRBV6-1,TRBJ2-7,CASRVTRGGYEQYF
TRBV7-9,TRBJ1-5,CASSPGGFAQPQHF
TRBV5-1,TRBJ2-1,CASSLALRGNEQFF
TRBV29-1,TRBJ2-5,CSVVGVKDQETQYF
TRBV29-1,TRBJ2-1,CSVDGTSKYNEQFF
TRBV7-9,TRBJ2-7,CASSPQGQTRSEQYF
TRBV7-6,TRBJ1-1,CASSLREGGIEAFF
TRBV5-1,TRBJ1-3,CASSPGQGPGGNTIYF
TRBV18,TRBJ1-5,CASSTGFNQPQHF
TRBV20-1,TRBJ1-6,CSASVGMGSPLHF
TRBV12-3/TRBV12-4,TRBJ2-3,CASSYPSGGRNTQYF
TRBV27,TRBJ2-2,CASSRLAGGNTGELFF
TRBV12-3/TRBV12-4,TRBJ1-5,CASILGGGNQPQHF
TRBV12-3/TRBV12-4,TRBJ1-2,CASSLESGGVYGYTF
TRBV12-3/TRBV12-4,TRBJ2-4,CASKYGVAKNIQYF
TRBV6-1,TRBJ1-2,CASSPFPDYGYTF
TRBV5-1,TRBJ2-7,CASSYGLAGANEQYF
TRBV6-1,TRBJ1-1,CASRSAQGGPNTEAFF
TRBV13,TRBJ1-2,CASSHRQGEGGYTF
TRBV6-1,TRBJ2-7,CASRATGSYEQYF
TRBV6-4,TRBJ2-3,CASSERAGGSSDTQYF
TRBV12-3/TRBV12-4,TRBJ2-3,CASSPRSSTRQDTQYF